Each of the 14 T cell receptor beta chains below was sequenced from the same sample in a study of technical replicates of blood from a few donors. The method was immunoSEQ multiplex PCR; TCRdb's version includes in-frame clones alone and lacks a portion of them. The table records roughly 80,000 clones, approximately 96% of them present only once. Specimen: T cells isolated from PBMCs. These receptors were taken from a human donor in good health.

This chain links TRBV30 with TRBJ1-5; maybe TRBD1 (5 bases). The CDR3 has 13 residues. The V end lost 3 bases, the J end lost 4 bases, and 10 bases lay between the germline ends. Germline V gene sequence: CDR1 GTSNPN, CDR2 SVGIG (reference sequence). In DNA form, the CDR3 reads TGTGCCTGGAGGGGACTGGGAAATCAGCCCCAGCATTTT. Its protein product is CAWRGLGNQPQHF.

The chain combines TRBV1 with TRBJ1-4. TRBV1 is a pseudogene segment. This CDR3 has 17 amino acids. The chain's CDR3 is CTSSTSGQKGANEKLFF. In DNA form, the CDR3 reads TGCACCAGCAGCACCAGTGGTCAAAAAGGAGCTAATGAAAAACTGTTTTTT.

J is TRBJ2-1 and V is TRBV6-1; the D gene is possibly TRBD2 (6 bases). Germline V lookup: CDR1 MNHNS, CDR2 SASEGT. The CDR3 has 12 amino acids. V was shortened by 4 bases and J by 8 bases, with 9 bases between the two germline ends. Here the CDR3 DNA reads TGTGCCAGCAGTGTACCGGGAGATGAGCAGTTCTTC. It is translated as CASSVPGDEQFF.

V usage is TRBV6-5 and J usage is TRBJ1-1, with D maybe TRBD1 (6 bases). Germline assignment: CDR1 MNHEY and CDR2 SVGAGI. The V end lost 6 bases, the J end lost 11 bases, and 13 bases lay between the germline ends. The CDR3 extends over 11 amino acids. CDR3 in amino acids: CASSNRAGAFF. The DNA for the CDR3 is TGTGCCAGCAGCAACAGGGCAGGGGCTTTCTTT.

The gene calls are TRBV4-1 and TRBJ2-7; D gene uncertain. With 6 bases removed from V and 3 bases from J, the gap between germline ends came to 15 bases. This CDR3 is built from 14 residues. Germline-derived CDR1 and CDR2 are MGHRA and YSYEKL. The CDR3 sequence: CASSQTGPHYEQYF. CDR3 nucleotide sequence: TGCGCCAGCAGTCAGACTGGCCCCCACTACGAGCAGTACTTC.

The rearrangement links TRBV25-1 to TRBJ2-3, with unresolved D. CDR3 length: 15 amino acids. The V end was cut by 2 bases, the J end by 0 bases, with 9 bases between. CDR1 is MGHDK, CDR2 SYGVNS, per germline. CDR3 amino acids: CASSESATSTDTQYF. CDR3 DNA sequence: TGTGCCAGCAGTGAAAGCGCCACTAGCACAGATACGCAGTATTTT.

The chain links TRBV5-1 to TRBJ2-3; D gene unclear. Germline V CDR1 and CDR2: SGHRS, YFSETQ. V lost 4 bases to trimming and J lost 0 bases, with 6 bases between them. The CDR3 loop spans 13 amino acids. For the CDR3, the DNA is TGCGCCAGCAGCCCCGTCAGCACAGATACGCAGTATTTT. This translates into CASSPVSTDTQYF.

The rearrangement links TRBV10-3 to TRBJ2-3; D is unclear. The V gene lost 7 bases and the J gene lost 3 bases, with 11 bases spanning the gap. Per the germline V gene, CDR1 is ENHRY and CDR2 is SYGVKD. CDR3 length: 13 amino acids. CDR3: CAITDTQTDTQYF. In DNA form, the CDR3 reads TGTGCCATCACCGATACACAGACAGATACGCAGTATTTT.

This chain connects TRBV7-6 to TRBJ2-7; weak D call: TRBD2 (5 bases). The CDR3 has 15 residues. The V and J ends lost 2 bases and 0 bases respectively, with 11 bases between them. Looked up from germline, CDR1 is SGHVS and CDR2 is FNYEAQ. CDR3 in DNA: TGTGCCAGCAGCTTACTAGCTTCGAGCTCCTACGAGCAGTACTTC. Translation: CASSLLASSSYEQYF.

This chain links TRBV14 with TRBJ1-1; D is unclear. This CDR3 has 13 residues. The V gene's germline CDR1 is SGHDN and CDR2 FVKESK. The V gene lost 1 base and the J gene lost 2 bases, with 5 bases spanning the gap. CDR3 protein: CASSQGGNTEAFF. The CDR3 nucleotides are TGTGCCAGCAGCCAAGGTGGCAACACTGAAGCTTTCTTT.

The chain employs TRBV29-1 and TRBJ2-7; D is perhaps TRBD1 (6 bases). Germline V gene data show CDR1 as SQVTM and CDR2 as ANQGSEA. Trimming took off 2 bases at V and 6 bases at J, with 14 bases between the two ends. The length of the CDR3 is 13 residues. CDR3 coding DNA: TGCAGCGTTGAAATGGGGGCAAGTACCGAGCAGTACTTC. The encoded protein is CSVEMGASTEQYF.

The chain carries TRBV4-3 and TRBJ2-7; the D gene is possibly TRBD2 (5 bases). Trimming removed 3 bases at V and 5 bases at J, with 11 bases between. The CDR3 has 13 residues. Germline CDR1 LGHNA, CDR2 YSLEER. The CDR3 region has the DNA TGCGCCAGCAGCCATAGAACCGGGGACGAGCAGTACTTC. Translation: CASSHRTGDEQYF.

This clone was seen only once. The J gene is TRBJ2-7, the V gene TRBV4-3; TRBD2 is a possible D gene (5 bases). V dropped 1 base and J dropped 0 bases, with 7 bases sitting between them. Germline loops: CDR1 LGHNA, CDR2 YSLEER. There are 14 residues in the CDR3. CDR3 residues: CASSQGRASYEQYF. CDR3 sequence (DNA): TGCGCCAGCAGCCAAGGGCGGGCCTCCTACGAGCAGTACTTC.

In this sample, this clone turned up once. The chain combines TRBV11-2 with TRBJ1-1; D may be TRBD1 (6 bases). The CDR3 is made up of 14 amino acids. V shed 3 bases and J shed 5 bases, with 13 bases lying between them. Per the germline V gene, CDR1 is SGHAT and CDR2 is FQNNGV. CDR3 region: CASSFKQGATEAFF. CDR3 DNA sequence: TGTGCCAGCAGCTTTAAACAGGGAGCTACTGAAGCTTTCTTT.